This TCR beta chain was recovered during a study of shared clonotypes between healthy human individuals. Study results and caveats: It was anticipated that sequencing depth would influence how many clonotypes donors shared.

Once extracted for a subset, genomic DNA was divided evenly among several immunoSEQ plates. Study processing details: In the immunoSEQ data, sequences were junction-only and lacked quality scores, so filtering differed. Assay used: immunoSEQ multiplex PCR; TCRdb lists only in-frame clones, some missing. The V and J calls and clone size are taken from that table; D and trimming were inferred from the DNA. Of hundreds of thousands of clones detected, around three quarters appear once; the ten largest clones hold more than 10%. V lost 6 bases, J lost 1 base, and 10 bases lay in between. CDR1 is SQVTM and CDR2 is ANQGSEA in the germline V gene. The CDR3 is 12 residues long. As concerns this clone: Antigen unknown.

The donors, all of them Caucasian adults, lived in Nashville, Tennessee. V and J are TRBV29-1 and TRBJ2-7; the D gene is possibly TRBD1 (5 bases). The receptor's source is a woman between 40 and 55 years old in good health. Some clones in this sample may be carry-over from other donors' samples. The material sequenced was PBMCs. The CDR3 sequence is CSVAQASYEQYF. The CDR3 coding sequence is TGCAGCGTGGCACAGGCATCCTACGAGCAGTACTTC.